The sequence of this T cell receptor (beta chain) was determined in a study of blood T cell repertoires in COVID-19. The CDR3 is 13 residues long. V shed 3 bases, J shed 8 bases, and the junction held 4 bases outside the gene matches. Germline assignment: CDR1 MDHEN and CDR2 SYDVKM. Clones were read by immunoSEQ multiplex PCR, and TCRdb kept only the in-frame ones, dropping some. Of 200,000 to 250,000 clones in the sample, roughly 86% were seen once. Recruited during active infection, patients (from Seattle) were subsequently followed longitudinally. Source material: peripheral blood. The sequence was collected from a woman aged 50 to 65 with COVID-19, enrolled during active disease. The chain recombines TRBV28 with TRBJ1-2; 9 nucleotides line up with TRBD1. For the CDR3, the DNA is TGTGCCAGCAGTTTGGGCACAGGGGGCGGCTACACCTTC. As protein: CASSLGTGGGYTF.